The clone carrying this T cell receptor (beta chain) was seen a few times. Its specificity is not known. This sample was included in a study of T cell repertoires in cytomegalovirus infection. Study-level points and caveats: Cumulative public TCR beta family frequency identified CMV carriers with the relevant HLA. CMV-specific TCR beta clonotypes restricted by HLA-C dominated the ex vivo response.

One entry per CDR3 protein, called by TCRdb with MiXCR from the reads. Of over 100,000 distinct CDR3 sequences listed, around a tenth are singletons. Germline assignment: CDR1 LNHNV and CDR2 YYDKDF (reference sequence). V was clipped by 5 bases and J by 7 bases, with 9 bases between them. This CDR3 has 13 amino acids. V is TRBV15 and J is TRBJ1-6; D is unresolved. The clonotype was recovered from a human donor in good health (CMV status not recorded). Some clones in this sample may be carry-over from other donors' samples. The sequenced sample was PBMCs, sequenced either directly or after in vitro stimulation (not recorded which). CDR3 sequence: CATSDRLNSPLHF. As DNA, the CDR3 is TGTGCCACCAGCGATCGGTTGAATTCACCCCTCCACTTT.